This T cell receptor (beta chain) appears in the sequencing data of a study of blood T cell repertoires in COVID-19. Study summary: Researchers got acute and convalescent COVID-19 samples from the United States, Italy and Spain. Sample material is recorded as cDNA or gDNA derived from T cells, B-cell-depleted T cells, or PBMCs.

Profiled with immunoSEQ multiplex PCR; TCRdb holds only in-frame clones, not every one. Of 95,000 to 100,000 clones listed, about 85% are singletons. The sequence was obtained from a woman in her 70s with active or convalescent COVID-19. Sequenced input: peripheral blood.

CDR3 in amino acids: CASSGFGGMLLSGANVLTF. CDR3 nucleotide sequence: TGTGCCAGCAGTGGGTTTGGAGGGATGCTACTTTCTGGGGCCAACGTCCTGACTTTC. The chain joins TRBV2 to TRBJ2-6, with D perhaps matching TRBD2 (6 bases). The CDR3 is 19 amino acids. Trimming removed 4 bases from V and 1 base from J, with 20 bases in between. The V gene's germline CDR1 is SNHLY and CDR2 FYNNEI.